This T cell receptor beta chain was profiled in a study of blood T cell repertoires in COVID-19. Study at large: Sources were T cells, B-cell-depleted T cells, or PBMCs; the material itself was cDNA or gDNA.

Seattle's cohort entered during active infection and was followed longitudinally. The CDR3 extends over 14 amino acids. V dropped 5 bases and J dropped 2; count of bases not matched to a gene: 6. CDR1 SNHLY and CDR2 FYNNEI come from the germline V gene. Assay used: immunoSEQ multiplex PCR; TCRdb lists only in-frame clones, some missing. This table has about 110,000 clones, roughly 85% appearing once. Sequencing was performed on peripheral blood. The V gene is TRBV2, the J gene TRBJ2-7; 7 bases are shared with TRBD1. This receptor was taken from an older woman with COVID-19, enrolled during active disease. For the CDR3, the DNA is TGTGCCAGCAGTACCAGGGACAGAGCCTACGAGCAGTACTTC. This translates into CASSTRDRAYEQYF.